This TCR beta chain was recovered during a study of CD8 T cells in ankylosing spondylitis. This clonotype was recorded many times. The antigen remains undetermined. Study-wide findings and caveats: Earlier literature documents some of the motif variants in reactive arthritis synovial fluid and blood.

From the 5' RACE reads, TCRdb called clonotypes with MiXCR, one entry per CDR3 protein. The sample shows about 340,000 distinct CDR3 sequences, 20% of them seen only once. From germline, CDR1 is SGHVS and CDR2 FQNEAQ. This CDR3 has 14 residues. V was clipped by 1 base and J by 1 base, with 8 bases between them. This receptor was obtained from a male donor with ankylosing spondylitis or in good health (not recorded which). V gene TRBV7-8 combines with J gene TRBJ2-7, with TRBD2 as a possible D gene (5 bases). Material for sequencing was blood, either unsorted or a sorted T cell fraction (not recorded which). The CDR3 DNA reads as TGTGCCAGCAGCTTAGTTACGGGGTCCTACGAGCAGTACTTC. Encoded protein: CASSLVTGSYEQYF.